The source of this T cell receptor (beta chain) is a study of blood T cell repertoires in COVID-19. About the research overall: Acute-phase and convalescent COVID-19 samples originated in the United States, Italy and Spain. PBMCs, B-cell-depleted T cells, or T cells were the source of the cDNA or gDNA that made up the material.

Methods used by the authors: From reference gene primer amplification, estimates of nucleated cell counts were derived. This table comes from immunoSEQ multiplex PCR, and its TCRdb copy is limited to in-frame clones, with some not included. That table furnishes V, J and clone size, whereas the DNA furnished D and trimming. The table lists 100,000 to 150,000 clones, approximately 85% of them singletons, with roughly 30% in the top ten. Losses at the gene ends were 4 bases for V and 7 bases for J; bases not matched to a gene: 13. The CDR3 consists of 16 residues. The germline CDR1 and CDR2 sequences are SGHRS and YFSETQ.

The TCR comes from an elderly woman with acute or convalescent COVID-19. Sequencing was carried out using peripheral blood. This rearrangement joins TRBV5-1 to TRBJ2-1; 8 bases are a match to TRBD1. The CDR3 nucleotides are TGCGCCAGCAGCCAGAGGCCAGGGGGCGAAGGGAATGAGCAGTTCTTC. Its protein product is CASSQRPGGEGNEQFF.